This T cell receptor beta chain derives from a study of blood T cells in healthy people across ages. The authors ran a second PCR of about 7 to 12 cycles using a sample-barcoded 5' primer and a J-beta primer mix. Using its own MiXCR run on the 5' RACE reads, TCRdb lists one record per CDR3 protein. The table shows 800,000 to 1,300,000 distinct CDR3 sequences, with 25% occurring only once. In germline, CDR1 is MDHEN, CDR2 SYDVKM. The CDR3 has 13 residues. V was clipped by 4 bases and J by 8 bases, with 14 bases between them. These data were also reused for a study on T cells of mothers and their children.

V gene TRBV28 combines with J gene TRBJ1-2; D gene ambiguous. This clonotype was sampled from a girl between 2 and 10 years old in good health. The specimen was blood. CDR3 residues: CASSSPRLEGYTF. The CDR3 DNA reads as TGTGCCAGCAGTTCCCCCCGTCTGGAGGGCTACACCTTC.